This TCR beta chain was identified in a study of cytomegalovirus exposure and HLA in healthy donors. In the case of this clone: The antigen remains undetermined.

Broader study findings: Rarity held for most TCR sequences, but there were some public TCRs that occurred in many donors. Listed as cytomegalovirus-associated were 170 or so TCR beta chains.

Measured with immunoSEQ multiplex PCR; TCRdb has only the in-frame clones, and not every one. The table has roughly 60,000 clones, 85% to 95% seen once. V was pared by 1 base and J by 4 bases, with 26 bases between. The germline V gene encodes CDR1 LGHNA and CDR2 YSLEER. The CDR3 has 20 residues. This receptor was taken from a man between 18 and 35 years old in good health and CMV-seronegative. Material: PBMCs. The rearrangement uses TRBV4-3 and TRBJ2-1; maybe TRBD2 (6 bases). CDR3 sequence: CASSQVILSSTGDYYNEQFF. DNA of the CDR3: TGCGCCAGCAGCCAAGTAATCCTCTCCTCAACGGGAGATTATTACAATGAGCAGTTCTTC.